This TCR beta chain appears in the sequencing data of a study of cytotoxic CD8 clonotypes in ibrutinib-treated CLL. Study findings and constraints: Sampling times, which were not matched between the groups, differed between sustained-remission patients and progressing patients. The study found public clonotypes uncommon, contracting or stable on treatment. A rise in clonality was seen at ibrutinib response, and a fall back toward baseline was seen at progression.

Frozen PBMC stocks contributed roughly 2.1 micrograms of genomic DNA to the TCR beta libraries. Germline V lookup: CDR1 SGHTA, CDR2 FQGNSA. J was trimmed by 0 bases and V by 5 bases; bases with no gene match: 7. There are 15 residues in the CDR3. Sequenced by immunoSEQ multiplex PCR; TCRdb stores in-frame clones only, minus some. Here the sample spans over 150,000 clones, 81% being singletons. To note about this clone: Its antigen is not identified.

The sequencing here drew on PBMCs, taken after 12 months of ibrutinib treatment. The J gene is TRBJ2-7, the V gene TRBV7-2; 7 bases line up with TRBD1. The source of this sequence is a human donor with chronic lymphocytic leukemia. CDR3 amino acids: CASSRSTGSSYEQYF. The CDR3 DNA is TGTGCCAGCAGCCGTTCGACAGGGAGCTCCTACGAGCAGTACTTC.